This T cell receptor beta chain was identified during a study of cytomegalovirus exposure and HLA in healthy donors. It was with 60 Vbeta and 13 Jbeta primers that the PCR ran. Libraries were prepared by immunoSEQ multiplex PCR; TCRdb keeps only in-frame clonotypes and omits some of them. This table holds 100,000 to 150,000 clones, about 79% found once. Germline-derived CDR1 and CDR2 are MNHNS and SASEGT. CDR3 length: 15 residues. The ends lost 4 bases at V and 10 bases at J; junction bases unmatched: 12. The TCR sequence derives from a man aged 45-65 years in good health and CMV-seronegative. Source material: PBMCs. This chain joins TRBV6-1 and TRBJ1-5; TRBD1 agrees at 8 bases. This CDR3 reads CASSGVLQGVSPQHF. The CDR3 nucleotides are TGTGCCAGCAGTGGAGTCCTACAGGGGGTGAGCCCCCAGCATTTT.